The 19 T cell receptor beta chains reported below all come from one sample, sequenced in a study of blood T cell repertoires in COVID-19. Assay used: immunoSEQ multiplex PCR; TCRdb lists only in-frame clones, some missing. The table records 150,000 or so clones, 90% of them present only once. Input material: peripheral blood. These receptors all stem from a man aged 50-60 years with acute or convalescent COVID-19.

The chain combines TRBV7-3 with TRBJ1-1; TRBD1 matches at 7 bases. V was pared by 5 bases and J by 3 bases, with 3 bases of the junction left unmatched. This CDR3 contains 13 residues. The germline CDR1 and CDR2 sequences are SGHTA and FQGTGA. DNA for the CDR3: TGTGCCAGCAGCCCCGACAGGGACACTGAAGCTTTCTTT. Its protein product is CASSPDRDTEAFF. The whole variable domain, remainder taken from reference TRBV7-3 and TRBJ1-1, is GAGVSQTPSNKVTEKGKYVELRCDPISGHTALYWYRQSLGQGPEFLIYFQGTGAADDSGLPNDRFFAVRPEGSVSTLKIQRTERGDSAVYLCASSPDRDTEAFFGQGTRLTVV.

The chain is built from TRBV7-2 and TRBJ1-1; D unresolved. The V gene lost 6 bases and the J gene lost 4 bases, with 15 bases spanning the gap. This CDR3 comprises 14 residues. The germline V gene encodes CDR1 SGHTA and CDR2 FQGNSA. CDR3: CASSQGRISTEAFF. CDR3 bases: TGTGCCAGCAGTCAAGGCAGGATTTCCACTGAAGCTTTCTTT.

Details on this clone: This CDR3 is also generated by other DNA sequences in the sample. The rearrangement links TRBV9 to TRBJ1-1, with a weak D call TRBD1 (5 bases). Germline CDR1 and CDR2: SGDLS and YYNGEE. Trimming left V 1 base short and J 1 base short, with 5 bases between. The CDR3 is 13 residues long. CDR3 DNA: TGTGCCAGCAGCGTAACAGGGAACACTGAAGCTTTCTTT. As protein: CASSVTGNTEAFF. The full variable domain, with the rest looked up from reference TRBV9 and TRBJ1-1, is DSGVTQTPKHLITATGQRVTLRCSPRSGDLSVYWYQQSLDQGLQFLIQYYNGEERAKGNILERFSAQQFPDLHSELNLSSLELGDSALYFCASSVTGNTEAFFGQGTRLTVV.

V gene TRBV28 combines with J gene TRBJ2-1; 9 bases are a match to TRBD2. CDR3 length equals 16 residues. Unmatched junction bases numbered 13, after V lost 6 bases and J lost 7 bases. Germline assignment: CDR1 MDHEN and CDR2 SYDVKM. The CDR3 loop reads CASSRWGSGRSNEQFF. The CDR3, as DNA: TGTGCCAGCAGCCGATGGGGGAGCGGGAGGAGTAATGAGCAGTTCTTC.

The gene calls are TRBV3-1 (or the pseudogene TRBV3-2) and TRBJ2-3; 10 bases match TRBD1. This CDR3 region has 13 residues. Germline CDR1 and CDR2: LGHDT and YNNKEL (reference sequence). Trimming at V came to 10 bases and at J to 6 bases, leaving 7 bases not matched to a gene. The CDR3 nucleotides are TGTGCCATCCGGGACAGGGGCAGCGATACGCAGTATTTT. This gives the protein CAIRDRGSDTQYF.

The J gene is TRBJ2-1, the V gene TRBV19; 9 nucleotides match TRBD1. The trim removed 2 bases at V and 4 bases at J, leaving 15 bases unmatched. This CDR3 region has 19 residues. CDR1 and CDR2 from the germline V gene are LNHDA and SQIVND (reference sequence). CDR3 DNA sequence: TGTGCCAGTAGTATATCTGCCAGGGGGGGGACAGGGAAGTACAATGAGCAGTTCTTC. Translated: CASSISARGGTGKYNEQFF.

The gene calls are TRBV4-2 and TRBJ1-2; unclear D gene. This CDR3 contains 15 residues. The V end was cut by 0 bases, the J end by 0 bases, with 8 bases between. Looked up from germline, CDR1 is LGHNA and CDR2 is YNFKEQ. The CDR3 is CASSQEGSPNYGYTF. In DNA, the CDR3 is TGTGCCAGCAGCCAAGAGGGCAGCCCTAACTATGGCTACACCTTC.

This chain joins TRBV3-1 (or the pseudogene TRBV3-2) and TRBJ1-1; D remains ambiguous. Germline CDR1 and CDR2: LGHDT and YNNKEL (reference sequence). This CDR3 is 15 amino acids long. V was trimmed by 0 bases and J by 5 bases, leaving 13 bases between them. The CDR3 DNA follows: TGTGCCAGCAGCCAAGATGGGCAGGATGGGACTGAAGCTTTCTTT. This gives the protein CASSQDGQDGTEAFF.

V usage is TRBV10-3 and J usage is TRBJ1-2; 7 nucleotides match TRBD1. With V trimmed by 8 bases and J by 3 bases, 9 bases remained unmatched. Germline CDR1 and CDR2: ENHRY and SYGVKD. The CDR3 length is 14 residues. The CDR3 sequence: CAIGQVGPDYGYTF. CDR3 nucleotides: TGTGCCATCGGACAGGTGGGACCTGACTATGGCTACACCTTC.

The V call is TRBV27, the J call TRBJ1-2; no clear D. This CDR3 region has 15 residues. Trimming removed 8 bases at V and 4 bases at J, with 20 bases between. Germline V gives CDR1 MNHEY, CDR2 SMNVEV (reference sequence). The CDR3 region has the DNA TGTGCCAGCTTTCCCACCTCCGGGATTAGCTATGGCTACACCTTC. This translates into CASFPTSGISYGYTF.

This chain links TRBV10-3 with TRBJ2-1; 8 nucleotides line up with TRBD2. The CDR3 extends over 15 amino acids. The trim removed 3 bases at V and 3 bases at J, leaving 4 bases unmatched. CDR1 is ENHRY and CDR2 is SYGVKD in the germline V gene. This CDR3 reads CAISDWREVYNEQFF. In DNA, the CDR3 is TGTGCCATCAGTGACTGGCGGGAGGTCTACAATGAGCAGTTCTTC.

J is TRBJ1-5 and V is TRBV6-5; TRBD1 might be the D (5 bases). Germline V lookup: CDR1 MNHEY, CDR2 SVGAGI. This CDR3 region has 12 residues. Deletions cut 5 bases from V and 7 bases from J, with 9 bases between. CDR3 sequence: CASSTDMQPQHF. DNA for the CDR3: TGTGCCAGCAGTACGGACATGCAGCCCCAGCATTTT.

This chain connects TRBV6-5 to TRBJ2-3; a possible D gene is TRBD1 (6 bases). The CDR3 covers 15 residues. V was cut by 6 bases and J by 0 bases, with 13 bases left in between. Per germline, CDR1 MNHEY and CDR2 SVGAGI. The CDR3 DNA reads TGTGCCAGCAGCACGGGACACTCTAGCACAGATACGCAGTATTTT. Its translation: CASSTGHSSTDTQYF.

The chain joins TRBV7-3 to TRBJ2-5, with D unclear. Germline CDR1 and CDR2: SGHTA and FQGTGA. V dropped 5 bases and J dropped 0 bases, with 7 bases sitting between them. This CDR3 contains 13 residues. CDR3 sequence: CASSPAHQETQYF. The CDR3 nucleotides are TGTGCCAGCAGCCCAGCGCACCAAGAGACCCAGTACTTC.

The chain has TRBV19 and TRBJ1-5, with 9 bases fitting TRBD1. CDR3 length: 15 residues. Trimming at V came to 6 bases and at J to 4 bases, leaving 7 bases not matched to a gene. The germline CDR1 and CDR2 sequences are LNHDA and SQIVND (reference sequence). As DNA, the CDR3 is TGTGCCAGTAGCCCTCGGGACAGGGCAAATCAGCCCCAGCATTTT. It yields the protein CASSPRDRANQPQHF.

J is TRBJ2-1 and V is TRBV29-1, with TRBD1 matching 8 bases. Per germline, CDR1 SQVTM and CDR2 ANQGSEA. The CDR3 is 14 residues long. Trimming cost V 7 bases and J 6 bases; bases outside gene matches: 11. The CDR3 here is CSDGDRGRSNEQFF. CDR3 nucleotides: TGCAGCGACGGTGACAGGGGCCGTTCCAATGAGCAGTTCTTC.

The CDR3 DNA is TGCGCCAGCAGCGCCACGGGACAAGTACACAATGAGCAGTTCTTC. Encoded protein: CASSATGQVHNEQFF. The rearrangement links TRBV5-1 to TRBJ2-1, with a possible D match to TRBD1 (6 bases). The germline CDR1 and CDR2 sequences are SGHRS and YFSETQ. CDR3 size: 15 residues. Trimming took 4 bases from V and 5 from J, leaving 16 bases between them.

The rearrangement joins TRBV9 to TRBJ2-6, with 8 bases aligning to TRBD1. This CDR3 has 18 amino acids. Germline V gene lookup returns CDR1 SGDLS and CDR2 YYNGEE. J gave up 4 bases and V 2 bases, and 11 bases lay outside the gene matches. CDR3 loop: CASSVGTGGVTGANVLTF. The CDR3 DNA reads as TGTGCCAGCAGCGTGGGGACAGGAGGGGTGACCGGGGCCAACGTCCTGACTTTC.

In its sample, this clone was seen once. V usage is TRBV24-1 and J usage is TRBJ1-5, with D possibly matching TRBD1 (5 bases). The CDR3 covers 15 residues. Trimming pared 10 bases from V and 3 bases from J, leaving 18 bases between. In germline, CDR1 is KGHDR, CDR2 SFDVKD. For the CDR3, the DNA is TGTGCCACAGAGGCAGGGTCGGGTCTCAATCAGCCCCAGCATTTT. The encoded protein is CATEAGSGLNQPQHF.